These T cell receptor beta chains were read from a single sample in a study of shared clonotypes between healthy human individuals. Some clones are missing from TCRdb's copy, which holds only in-frame ones; the method was immunoSEQ multiplex PCR. Among approximately 2,200,000 clones listed, just over 90% were seen once. The specimen sequenced was naive CD8+ T cells from PBMCs. These TCRs come from a man younger than 35 in good health. Some clones in this sample may be carry-over from other donors' samples. Both conserved end residues are part of each CDR3. Fields, in order: CDR3 protein, CDR3 DNA, D gene, clone size, J gene, V gene. A D gene is named only where the DNA matches it firmly. Rows give clone size only sometimes, using once, few, many, or a class for an expanded clone.

cdr3_aa: CSASLGIEQFF; cdr3_nt: TGCAGTGCTAGTCTAGGGATTGAGCAGTTCTTC; d_call: -; clone_size: -; j_call: TRBJ2-1; v_call: TRBV20-1
cdr3_aa: CASSLARIGEQYF; cdr3_nt: TGTGCCAGCAGCTTAGCCCGGATCGGCGAGCAGTACTTC; d_call: -; clone_size: -; j_call: TRBJ2-7; v_call: TRBV7-8
cdr3_aa: CASSRTGGSEQFF; cdr3_nt: TGTGCCAGCAGTCGAACAGGGGGGAGTGAGCAGTTCTTC; d_call: TRBD1; clone_size: -; j_call: TRBJ2-1; v_call: TRBV7-3
cdr3_aa: CASSIGLAGSYNEQFF; cdr3_nt: TGTGCCAGTAGTATCGGACTAGCGGGAAGCTACAATGAGCAGTTCTTC; d_call: TRBD2; clone_size: -; j_call: TRBJ2-1; v_call: TRBV19
cdr3_aa: CASSPPSGYEQYF; cdr3_nt: TGTGCCAGCAGCCCGCCTAGCGGCTACGAGCAGTACTTC; d_call: TRBD2; clone_size: -; j_call: TRBJ2-7; v_call: TRBV7-9
cdr3_aa: CATSYGWTATNEKLFF; cdr3_nt: TGTGCCACCAGCTACGGGTGGACAGCAACTAATGAAAAACTGTTTTTT; d_call: -; clone_size: -; j_call: TRBJ1-4; v_call: TRBV15
cdr3_aa: CASGLVQNRGNYGYTF; cdr3_nt: TGTGCTAGTGGTTTGGTACAGAATCGGGGCAACTATGGCTACACCTTC; d_call: -; clone_size: -; j_call: TRBJ1-2; v_call: TRBV12-5
cdr3_aa: CASRDRGIEAFF; cdr3_nt: TGTGCCAGCAGGGACAGGGGTATTGAAGCTTTCTTT; d_call: TRBD1; clone_size: few; j_call: TRBJ1-1; v_call: TRBV27
cdr3_aa: CSVIHRGQFYNEQFF; cdr3_nt: TGCAGCGTTATCCACAGGGGGCAGTTCTACAATGAGCAGTTCTTC; d_call: TRBD1; clone_size: -; j_call: TRBJ2-1; v_call: TRBV29-1
cdr3_aa: CASRDRGLPYEQYF; cdr3_nt: TGTGCCAGCAGAGACAGGGGGCTCCCCTACGAGCAGTACTTC; d_call: TRBD1; clone_size: -; j_call: TRBJ2-7; v_call: TRBV6-1
cdr3_aa: CASSRQRQAGAYEQYF; cdr3_nt: TGCGCCAGCAGCCGCCAACGGCAAGCGGGAGCCTACGAGCAGTACTTC; d_call: TRBD2; clone_size: -; j_call: TRBJ2-7; v_call: TRBV4-3
cdr3_aa: CASSFWGAPEQYF; cdr3_nt: TGTGCCAGCAGCTTTTGGGGGGCCCCTGAGCAGTACTTC; d_call: -; clone_size: -; j_call: TRBJ2-7; v_call: TRBV5-6
cdr3_aa: CASRSIFRAGEDEQYF; cdr3_nt: TGTGCCAGCAGGTCAATATTTCGGGCGGGAGAGGACGAGCAGTACTTC; d_call: TRBD2; clone_size: -; j_call: TRBJ2-7; v_call: TRBV27
cdr3_aa: CASSPGGGQFDEQYF; cdr3_nt: TGTGCCAGCAGCCCTGGGGGGGGGCAATTTGACGAGCAGTACTTC; d_call: -; clone_size: -; j_call: TRBJ2-7; v_call: TRBV7-6
cdr3_aa: CASSLTNTEAFF; cdr3_nt: TGTGCCAGCAGCTTGACTAACACTGAAGCTTTCTTT; d_call: -; clone_size: few; j_call: TRBJ1-1; v_call: TRBV5-5
cdr3_aa: CATSGAWNTEAFF; cdr3_nt: TGTGCCACCTCAGGGGCTTGGAACACTGAAGCTTTCTTT; d_call: -; clone_size: -; j_call: TRBJ1-1; v_call: TRBV6-6
cdr3_aa: CASSVFDSQETQYF; cdr3_nt: TGTGCCAGCAGCGTATTTGATTCCCAAGAGACCCAGTACTTC; d_call: -; clone_size: -; j_call: TRBJ2-5; v_call: TRBV9
cdr3_aa: CASSSSGGLQPQHF; cdr3_nt: TGTGCCAGCAGTTCCTCCGGGGGGCTTCAGCCCCAGCATTTT; d_call: -; clone_size: -; j_call: TRBJ1-5; v_call: TRBV2
cdr3_aa: CASWDGSSGNTIYF; cdr3_nt: TGTGCCAGCTGGGATGGGAGCTCTGGAAACACCATATATTTT; d_call: -; clone_size: -; j_call: TRBJ1-3; v_call: TRBV28
cdr3_aa: CASSLRWAGADEQYF; cdr3_nt: TGTGCCAGCAGCTTGCGGTGGGCAGGCGCCGACGAGCAGTACTTC; d_call: -; clone_size: -; j_call: TRBJ2-7; v_call: TRBV5-6
cdr3_aa: CASSLWPGGRTEAFF; cdr3_nt: TGTGCCAGCAGTTTATGGCCAGGAGGGAGAACTGAAGCTTTCTTT; d_call: -; clone_size: -; j_call: TRBJ1-1; v_call: TRBV27
cdr3_aa: CASSLDWNTEAFF; cdr3_nt: TGTGCCAGCAGCTTAGATTGGAATACTGAGGCTTTCTTT; d_call: -; clone_size: -; j_call: TRBJ1-1; v_call: TRBV11-2
cdr3_aa: CASRPGTGSPRGEKLFF; cdr3_nt: TGTGCCAGCAGGCCCGGGACAGGGTCACCCCGGGGTGAAAAACTGTTTTTT; d_call: TRBD1; clone_size: -; j_call: TRBJ1-4; v_call: TRBV5-5